The T cell receptor (beta chain) under discussion was sequenced for a study of blood T cell repertoires in COVID-19. Clones were read by immunoSEQ multiplex PCR, and TCRdb kept only the in-frame ones, dropping some. The table has some 260,000 clones, about 89% seen once. Cohorts were assigned according to the clinical history that participants reported. V shed 2 bases, J shed 6 bases, and the junction held 6 bases outside the gene matches. The length of the CDR3 is 14 residues. Germline assignment: CDR1 MDHEN and CDR2 SYDVKM. This clonotype was sampled from a middle-aged man who had recovered from COVID-19. The chain links TRBV28 to TRBJ2-7, with 8 bases aligning to TRBD2. What was sequenced was PBMCs or T cells enriched from blood (not recorded which). The CDR3 DNA reads as TGTGCCAGCAGTTTACGAGGCGCGGGGGGCGAGCAGTACTTC. This encodes CASSLRGAGGEQYF.